The clone carrying this TCR beta chain has more than one count but fewer than ten. Next came a second PCR, run for about 7 to 12 cycles, which used a sample-barcoded 5' primer along with a J-beta primer mix. Each TCR beta cDNA got a 12-nucleotide random molecular identifier. Each CDR3 protein is one row after TCRdb ran MiXCR on the 5' RACE reads. The sample includes 600,000 to 1,000,000 distinct CDR3 sequences, roughly 25% seen only once; the top ten take 3% to 4%. The sample is drawn from a study of blood T cells in healthy people across ages. V was clipped by 1 base and J by 7 bases, with 11 bases between them. Per the germline V gene, CDR1 is SEHNR and CDR2 is FQNEAQ (reference sequence). The CDR3 covers 13 residues. It was around 10 milliliters of peripheral blood that were drawn from each donor. This sample also belongs to another study, concerning T cells of mothers and their children.

Sample: blood. The sequence derives from a boy between 10 and 17 years old in good health. This chain joins TRBV7-9 and TRBJ2-7, with no clear D. CDR3 nucleotide sequence: TGTGCCAGCAGCTTAGGCCTGGGGAATGAGCAGTACTTC. It is translated as CASSLGLGNEQYF.